This T cell receptor beta chain was captured in a study of OX40 agonist ivuxolimab in advanced cancers. CDR1 and CDR2 (germline): KGHSH, LQKENI. This CDR3 spans 15 amino acids. V shed 3 bases and J 8 bases; nucleotides not matched to a gene: 9. TCRdb's table, derived via immunoSEQ multiplex PCR, lists solely in-frame clones and lacks some. The data contain tens of thousands of clones, around 80% of them singletons. General study findings and limits: Compared with others, partial responders at 0.1-3.0 mg/kg displayed clonal expansion among the lowest.

As regards this clone: The antigen remains undetermined.

The clonotype comes from an adult with an advanced solid tumor such as melanoma, head and neck, liver or kidney cancer. The chain uses TRBV18 and TRBJ2-1, with 8 bases lining up with TRBD1. The specimen was CD4+ or CD8+ T cells sorted from blood, collected in a trial of the OX40 agonist ivuxolimab. CDR3 amino acids: CASSPGQGLRYEQFF. The CDR3 DNA reads as TGTGCCAGCTCACCCGGACAGGGACTGAGATATGAGCAGTTCTTC.